This TCR beta chain was recorded in a study of blood T cell repertoires in COVID-19. At the level of the study: COVID-19 samples, acute and convalescent, were from the United States, Italy and Spain.

Methods used by the authors: Scientists estimated how many nucleated cells there were by amplifying reference gene primers. Assay used: immunoSEQ multiplex PCR; TCRdb lists only in-frame clones, some missing. Clonal size and the V and J genes are those of that table, whereas D and trimming came from the DNA. Among under 200,000 clones listed, around four fifths were seen once. J was trimmed by 2 bases and V by 6 bases; bases with no gene match: 2. There are 12 residues in the CDR3. The germline CDR1 and CDR2 sequences are SGHRS and YFSETQ. The chain joins TRBV5-1 to TRBJ2-7, with 7 bases matching TRBD1. The sequence came from a woman at least 80 years old with COVID-19, enrolled during active disease. Sample: peripheral blood. The CDR3 DNA follows: TGCGCCAGCAAGGGGGCGACCTACGAGCAGTACTTC. Protein product: CASKGATYEQYF.